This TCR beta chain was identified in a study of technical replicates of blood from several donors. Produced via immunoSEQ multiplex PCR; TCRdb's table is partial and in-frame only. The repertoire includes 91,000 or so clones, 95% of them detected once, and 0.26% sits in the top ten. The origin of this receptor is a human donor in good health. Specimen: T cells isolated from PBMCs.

CDR3 in DNA: TGTGCCAGCTCAGGGGTCCTAAGCACAGATACGCAGTATTTT. This gives the protein CASSGVLSTDTQYF. This sequence joins TRBV28 and TRBJ2-3; a possible D gene is TRBD1 (6 bases). From germline, CDR1 is MDHEN and CDR2 SYDVKM. The CDR3 spans 14 residues. The V and J ends lost 8 bases and 0 bases respectively, with 12 bases between them.